These 16 T cell receptor beta chains came from one sample sequenced in a study of blood T cell repertoires in COVID-19. Here immunoSEQ multiplex PCR was the method, and the copy in TCRdb shows in-frame clones only, minus some. The repertoire includes approximately 230,000 clones, about 88% of them detected once, and about 2.1% sits in the top ten. The material sequenced was peripheral blood. Every receptor here comes from a woman in her thirties or forties who had recovered from COVID-19.

The rearrangement joins TRBV29-1 to TRBJ2-3; TRBD1 matches 9 bases. The CDR3 runs 13 residues. Germline V gene data show CDR1 as SQVTM and CDR2 as ANQGSEA. Unmatched junction bases numbered 4, after V lost 7 bases and J lost 2 bases. The CDR3 spells CSGTGVSTDTQYF. The DNA for the CDR3 is TGCAGCGGGACAGGGGTCTCCACAGATACGCAGTATTTT.

The chain has TRBV7-8 and TRBJ1-3, with 10 bases that match TRBD1. Germline CDR1 and CDR2: SGHVS and FQNEAQ. V lost 5 bases to trimming and J lost 2 bases; unmatched junction nucleotides: 3. The CDR3 has 15 amino acids. Here the CDR3 reads CASSPDRGPGNTIYF. The CDR3 bases are TGTGCCAGCAGCCCAGACAGGGGGCCTGGAAACACCATATATTTT.

The chain joins TRBV11-2 to TRBJ2-7; 9 bases are shared with TRBD1. V gave up 6 bases and J gave up 0 bases; unmatched junction bases: 15. CDR3 length: 18 amino acids. Germline V CDR1 and CDR2: SGHAT, FQNNGV. CDR3 nucleotides: TGTGCCAGCAGTCCCCTCAAACGGGGGACAGGGTACTCCTACGAGCAGTACTTC. Its translation: CASSPLKRGTGYSYEQYF.

V and J are TRBV7-8 and TRBJ1-1, with 7 positions matching TRBD1. J gave up 3 bases and V 0 bases, and 4 bases lay outside the gene matches. CDR1 SGHVS and CDR2 FQNEAQ come from the germline V gene. The CDR3 has 15 amino acids. The CDR3 sequence is CASSLAGTAYTEAFF. CDR3 coding DNA: TGTGCCAGCAGCTTAGCGGGGACAGCTTACACTGAAGCTTTCTTT. Complete variable domain (other parts from reference TRBV7-8 and TRBJ1-1): GAGVSQSPRYKVAKRGQDVALRCDPISGHVSLFWYQQALGQGPEFLTYFQNEAQLDKSGLPSDRFFAERPEGSVSTLKIQRTQQEDSAVYLCASSLAGTAYTEAFFGQGTRLTVV.

This sequence joins TRBV6-5 and TRBJ1-2; TRBD1 aligns across 8 bases. Germline V gene data show CDR1 as MNHEY and CDR2 as SVGAGI. V lost 4 bases to trimming and J lost 6 bases; unmatched junction nucleotides: 13. This CDR3 contains 16 residues. In nucleotides, the CDR3 is TGTGCCAGCAGTTGGGATAGACAGGGGCTTTTGGATGGCTACACCTTC. Translated: CASSWDRQGLLDGYTF.

This clone was counted a single time. The rearrangement links TRBV12-5 to TRBJ1-5; D is perhaps TRBD1 (6 bases). The CDR3 contains 16 residues. Germline V CDR1 and CDR2: LGHNT, FRNRAP. The germline V and J ends were trimmed by 0 bases and 4 bases, with 13 bases remaining between them. CDR3: CASGLVVGTPNQPQHF. CDR3 DNA: TGTGCTAGTGGTTTGGTAGTCGGGACACCGAATCAGCCCCAGCATTTT.

J is TRBJ1-3 and V is TRBV19, with D uncertain. CDR3 length: 16 amino acids. Trimming left V 4 bases short and J 0 bases short, with 13 bases between. Germline V lookup: CDR1 LNHDA, CDR2 SQIVND (reference sequence). DNA of the CDR3: TGTGCCAGTAGTACCCCGGGGTCCAGCTCTGGAAACACCATATATTTT. This codes for CASSTPGSSSGNTIYF.

The V gene is TRBV28, the J gene TRBJ1-3, with D unresolved. CDR3 length: 15 amino acids. CDR1 and CDR2 (germline): MDHEN, SYDVKM. V was shortened by 3 bases and J by 0 bases, with 9 bases between the two germline ends. As DNA, the CDR3 is TGTGCCAGCAGTTTGGCCCGCCTCTCTGGAAACACCATATATTTT. Residues: CASSLARLSGNTIYF.

The chain employs TRBV9 and TRBJ2-5; weak D call: TRBD1 (5 bases). Between the trimmed V and J ends, which lost 3 bases and 1 base, there was a span of 13 bases. The CDR3 is 15 amino acids. Germline CDR1 is SGDLS and CDR2 is YYNGEE. CDR3: CASSALLGPQETQYF. The CDR3 DNA reads TGTGCCAGCAGCGCACTTTTGGGGCCCCAAGAGACCCAGTACTTC.

The chain is built from TRBV10-3 and TRBJ1-1, with 9 bases aligning to TRBD1. The CDR3 contains 15 residues. V lost 5 bases and J lost 1; bases outside the gene matches: 5. CDR1 and CDR2 (germline): ENHRY, SYGVKD. In nucleotides, the CDR3 is TGTGCCATCAGTTCCCTACAGGGGGCGAACACTGAAGCTTTCTTT. Protein sequence: CAISSLQGANTEAFF.

This rearrangement joins TRBV7-2 to TRBJ2-5, with D perhaps TRBD1 (5 bases). This CDR3 contains 14 residues. Germline CDR1 is SGHTA and CDR2 is FQGNSA. The ends were cut back, 0 bases at V and 5 bases at J, with 10 bases in the middle. The CDR3 bases are TGTGCCAGCAGCTTAGCTAGGGGTAGTGAGACCCAGTACTTC. Encoded protein: CASSLARGSETQYF.

This chain uses TRBV19 with TRBJ2-7, with TRBD1 matching 9 bases. V shed 6 bases, J shed 4 bases, and the junction held 4 bases outside the gene matches. Germline CDR1 is LNHDA and CDR2 is SQIVND (reference sequence). CDR3 length: 13 residues. CDR3 sequence reads: CASSRDRDYEQYF. The CDR3 coding sequence is TGTGCCAGTAGCCGGGACAGGGATTACGAGCAGTACTTC.

The V gene is TRBV28, the J gene TRBJ1-2, with 11 bases matching TRBD1. The J segment lost 6 bases and the V segment lost 6 bases, leaving 9 bases of the junction unmatched. This CDR3 is 15 amino acids long. Germline CDR1 is MDHEN and CDR2 is SYDVKM. CDR3 region: CASRKLGQGENGYTF. CDR3 bases: TGTGCCAGCAGGAAACTGGGACAGGGGGAAAATGGCTACACCTTC.

V and J are TRBV18 and TRBJ2-3, with TRBD2 identical over 7 bases. The CDR3 loop spans 15 amino acids. Germline V gene lookup returns CDR1 KGHSH and CDR2 LQKENI. V lost 4 bases, J lost 0 bases, and 4 bases stayed unmatched. CDR3 bases: TGTGCCAGCTCACGGGACTACGCAAGCACAGATACGCAGTATTTT. Residues: CASSRDYASTDTQYF. Together with reference TRBV18 and TRBJ2-3, the CDR3 gives the full variable domain: NAGVMQNPRHLVRRRGQEARLRCSPMKGHSHVYWYRQLPEEGLKFMVYLQKENIIDESGMPKERFSAEFPKEGPSILRIQQVVRGDSAAYFCASSRDYASTDTQYFGPGTRLTVL.

CDR3 sequence reads: CASSRRGGTGYNEQFF. CDR3 in DNA: TGTGCCAGCAGCCGCCGCGGGGGGACAGGGTACAATGAGCAGTTCTTC. This chain joins TRBV7-2 and TRBJ2-1; TRBD1 might be the D (9 bases). The germline V gene has CDR1 SGHTA and CDR2 FQGNSA. This CDR3 comprises 16 residues. The ends were cut back, 5 bases at V and 4 bases at J, with 18 bases in the middle.

The chain has TRBV24-1 and TRBJ2-1, with 9 bases matching TRBD2. V was clipped by 5 bases and J by 9 bases; unmatched bases: 19. Germline lookup yields CDR1 KGHDR and CDR2 SFDVKD. This CDR3 has 18 amino acids. The CDR3 reads CATSAPTGLAGQRGEQFF. The CDR3 DNA sequence: TGTGCCACCAGTGCCCCGACGGGGCTAGCGGGACAGAGGGGTGAGCAGTTCTTC.